The 22 T cell receptor beta chains below all came from one sample that was sequenced in a study of blood T cells in healthy people across ages. Alongside a J-beta primer mix, a sample-barcoded 5' primer served in a second PCR lasting about 7 to 11 cycles. TCRdb re-derived calls from the 5' RACE reads in MiXCR, one entry per CDR3 protein. The data show fewer than 1,000,000 distinct CDR3 sequences, under 55% seen once. The sample consisted of blood. These receptor sequences come from a man in his 60s in good health.

The chain links TRBV7-9 to TRBJ2-1, with D perhaps TRBD2 (7 bases). Trimming stripped 2 bases from V and 13 bases from J, with 18 bases between. The length of the CDR3 is 14 residues. Germline V CDR1 and CDR2: SEHNR, FQNEAQ (reference sequence). The CDR3 DNA reads TGTGCCAGCAGCTTAACGGGGGGCCGGGAGACCCAGTTCTTC. This gives the protein CASSLTGGRETQFF.

This clonotype was counted between two and nine times. The rearrangement joins TRBV20-1 to TRBJ2-7, with a tentative D call TRBD1 (5 bases). The CDR3 has 13 amino acids. V lost 3 bases to trimming and J lost 2 bases, with 11 bases between them. CDR1 is DFQATT, CDR2 SNEGSKA, per germline (reference sequence). The CDR3 DNA reads TGCAGTGCTAGTAGCAGGGCAGCCTACGAGCAGTACTTC. It specifies CSASSRAAYEQYF.

The chain recombines TRBV6-2 or TRBV6-3 with TRBJ2-1; perhaps TRBD1 as D (6 bases). From germline, CDR1 is MNHEY and CDR2 SVGEGT. The V end was cut by 7 bases, the J end by 5 bases, with 12 bases between. The CDR3 is 13 amino acids. Here the CDR3 reads CASTTGSHNEQFF. The CDR3 region has the DNA TGTGCCAGCACGACAGGATCTCACAATGAGCAGTTCTTC.

This chain links TRBV29-1 with TRBJ2-3; D is perhaps TRBD2 (6 bases). Deletions cut 4 bases from V and 1 base from J, with 21 bases between. Germline V CDR1 and CDR2: SQVTM, ANQGSEA. This CDR3 region has 17 residues. CDR3 region: CSVAAGLHSRRTDTQYF. The CDR3 nucleotides read TGCAGCGTTGCTGCAGGACTACACTCGAGGCGCACAGATACGCAGTATTTT.

Concerning this clonotype: A read error may explain this, as a much larger clone is one base away. The V gene is TRBV7-8, the J gene TRBJ2-7; 9 bases agree with TRBD1. Germline V gene data show CDR1 as SGHVS and CDR2 as FQNEAQ. This CDR3 is built from 16 residues. CDR3 protein: CASGLGDRVSSYEQYF. The CDR3 region has the DNA TGTGCCAGCGGCTTAGGGGACAGGGTGAGCTCCTACGAGCAGTACTTC.

This clonotype has more than one count but fewer than ten. The CDR3 loop reads CASIGRAEAFF. As DNA, the CDR3 is TGTGCCAGCATCGGGCGGGCAGAAGCTTTCTTT. V gene TRBV27 combines with J gene TRBJ1-1; D is unclear. The V gene's germline CDR1 is MNHEY and CDR2 SMNVEV (reference sequence). The CDR3 runs 11 residues. Trimming left V 7 bases short and J 8 bases short, with 11 bases between.

The gene calls are TRBV13 and TRBJ2-5, with 13 positions matching TRBD2. This CDR3 is 15 amino acids long. Germline trimming cut 5 bases from V and 1 base from J; bases unmatched to any gene: 1. Germline CDR1 reads PRHDT; CDR2 reads FYEKMQ (reference sequence). The CDR3 here is CASSTSGGVQETQYF. The CDR3 nucleotides are TGTGCCAGCAGCACTAGCGGGGGGGTCCAAGAGACCCAGTACTTC.

The chain carries TRBV4-3 and TRBJ2-3, with TRBD2 identical over 8 bases. The CDR3 has 17 amino acids. In germline, CDR1 is LGHNA, CDR2 YSLEER. V was pared by 1 base and J by 2 bases, with 8 bases of the junction left unmatched. The CDR3 nucleotides are TGCGCCAGCAGCCAAGGGGTAGCGGGGAGGATCACAGATACGCAGTATTTT. Translation gives CASSQGVAGRITDTQYF.

Notes on this clonotype: Relative to the germline gene, one junction end is altered; a read error may explain this. V is TRBV20-1 and J is TRBJ2-5; D uncertain. Germline CDR1 reads DFQATT; CDR2 reads SNEGSKA (reference sequence). The CDR3 sequence is 11 residues long. DNA for the CDR3: TGTATACCCGGAATCAAACAGACCCAGTACTTC. It is translated as CIPGIKQTQYF.

This rearrangement joins TRBV13 to TRBJ2-7; 11 nucleotides agree with TRBD2. This CDR3 is built from 16 residues. V shed 2 bases and J 4 bases; nucleotides not matched to a gene: 7. The germline CDR1 and CDR2 sequences are PRHDT and FYEKMQ (reference sequence). The CDR3 DNA reads as TGTGCCAGCAGCTTAAATAGCGGGAGGGCCAAGTACGAGCAGTACTTC. Protein product: CASSLNSGRAKYEQYF.

J is TRBJ1-6 and V is TRBV12-3 or TRBV12-4; D may be TRBD1 (5 bases). Deletions cut 8 bases from V and 6 bases from J, with 17 bases between. The CDR3 runs to 15 residues. CDR3 loop: CASGNALGGNSPLHF. The CDR3 coding sequence is TGTGCCAGCGGCAACGCGCTGGGGGGTAATTCACCCCTCCACTTT.

This clonotype has ten or more counts. CDR3 loop: CASSLERGEQFF. In nucleotides, the CDR3 is TGCGCCAGCAGCTTGGAGAGGGGAGAGCAGTTCTTC. The rearrangement links TRBV5-1 to TRBJ2-1, with D perhaps being TRBD1 or TRBD2 (5 bases each). The germline V gene has CDR1 SGHRS and CDR2 YFSETQ. With 0 bases removed from V and 10 bases from J, the gap between germline ends came to 8 bases. This CDR3 is built from 12 residues.

The chain is built from TRBV29-1 and TRBJ2-5, with D unresolved. The ends were cut back, 6 bases at V and 11 bases at J, with 25 bases in the middle. The CDR3 extends over 14 amino acids. Germline CDR1 SQVTM, CDR2 ANQGSEA. CDR3 sequence (DNA): TGCAGCGTCGTAACAAATTCCGCATACAATGAGCAGTACTTC. Its protein product is CSVVTNSAYNEQYF. Combining the CDR3 with reference TRBV29-1 and TRBJ2-5 gives the whole variable domain SAVISQKPSRDICQRGTSLTIQCQVDSQVTMMFWYRQQPGQSLTLIATANQGSEATYESGFVIDKFPISRPNLTFSTLTVSNMSPEDSSIYLCSVVTNSAYNEQYFGPGTRLLVL.

CDR3 in amino acids: CASSLQGDANTGELFF. The CDR3 DNA reads as TGCGCCAGCAGCTTACAGGGGGACGCGAACACCGGGGAGCTGTTTTTT. This chain joins TRBV5-1 and TRBJ2-2; 8 nucleotides align to TRBD1. V lost 2 bases to trimming and J lost 0 bases; unmatched junction nucleotides: 3. This CDR3 contains 16 residues. CDR1 is SGHRS, CDR2 YFSETQ, per germline. Full variable domain (missing parts from reference TRBV5-1 and TRBJ2-2): KAGVTQTPRYLIKTRGQQVTLSCSPISGHRSVSWYQQTPGQGLQFLFEYFSETQRNKGNFPGRFSGRQFSNSRSEMNVSTLELGDSALYLCASSLQGDANTGELFFGEGSRLTVL.

The chain's CDR3 is CASSEGRWETQYF. CDR3 coding DNA: TGCGCCAGCAGCGAAGGTCGGTGGGAGACCCAGTACTTC. The chain joins TRBV4-1 to TRBJ2-5; no firm D call. This CDR3 is 13 amino acids long. Deletions cut 5 bases from V and 5 bases from J, with 12 bases between. Germline loops: CDR1 MGHRA, CDR2 YSYEKL.

This clonotype was observed a few times. This chain uses TRBV6-7 with TRBJ2-5; TRBD1 matches 7 bases. TRBV6-7 is an ORF for which the function is uncertain. With 7 bases clipped from V and 3 bases from J, the junction kept 8 bases outside the gene matches. The CDR3 spans 14 residues. The DNA of the CDR3 is TGTGCCAGCATCTTACAGGGGAAAGAAGAGACCCAGTACTTC. This codes for CASILQGKEETQYF.

The chain is built from TRBV12-3 or TRBV12-4 and TRBJ2-3; D unclear. V was pared by 5 bases and J by 6 bases, with 15 bases between. This CDR3 region has 14 residues. The CDR3 DNA reads TGTGCCAGCAGTCTGGGATCATTAGAGGATACGCAGTATTTT. Translated: CASSLGSLEDTQYF.

This clonotype was detected only once. The chain couples TRBV5-1 to TRBJ2-3; D may be TRBD2 (5 bases). The germline gives CDR1 SGHRS, CDR2 YFSETQ. The CDR3 is 15 amino acids. Trimming pared 3 bases from V and 4 bases from J, leaving 15 bases between. CDR3 nucleotide sequence: TGCGCCAGCAGCTACCCCCTAGCAAACCCAGATACGCAGTATTTT. Amino acids: CASSYPLANPDTQYF.

This clonotype turned up a few times. CDR3 in amino acids: CASSPRHDSYEQYF. DNA for the CDR3: TGTGCCAGCAGTCCCCGACACGACTCCTACGAGCAGTACTTC. This rearrangement joins TRBV27 to TRBJ2-7; D not resolved. CDR1 MNHEY and CDR2 SMNVEV come from the germline V gene (reference sequence). The CDR3 is made up of 14 amino acids. V gave up 5 bases and J gave up 0 bases, with 11 bases separating them.

V gene TRBV30 combines with J gene TRBJ2-7; D possibly corresponds to TRBD2 (6 bases). The CDR3 covers 13 residues. Germline V lookup: CDR1 GTSNPN, CDR2 SVGIG (reference sequence). Trimming shortened V by 1 base and J by 6 bases, and 13 bases separated the two germline ends. The CDR3 here is CAWSGLLAREQYF. The DNA for the CDR3 is TGTGCCTGGAGTGGTCTACTAGCTCGCGAGCAGTACTTC.

The chain links TRBV6-2 or TRBV6-3 to TRBJ2-1; unclear D gene. This CDR3 region has 14 residues. V was trimmed by 6 bases and J by 8 bases, leaving 17 bases between them. CDR1 and CDR2 from the germline V gene are MNHEY and SVGEGT. In DNA form, the CDR3 reads TGTGCCAGCAGGCGCACTAAATCATTAGATGAGCAGTTCTTC. Residues: CASRRTKSLDEQFF.

V usage is TRBV5-1 and J usage is TRBJ2-5; D is ambiguous. V lost 6 bases and J lost 5, with 8 bases in between. Per the germline V gene, CDR1 is SGHRS and CDR2 is YFSETQ. This CDR3 is built from 11 residues. The CDR3 nucleotides are TGCGCCAGCATGCTTTTGGAGACCCAGTACTTC. This codes for CASMLLETQYF.